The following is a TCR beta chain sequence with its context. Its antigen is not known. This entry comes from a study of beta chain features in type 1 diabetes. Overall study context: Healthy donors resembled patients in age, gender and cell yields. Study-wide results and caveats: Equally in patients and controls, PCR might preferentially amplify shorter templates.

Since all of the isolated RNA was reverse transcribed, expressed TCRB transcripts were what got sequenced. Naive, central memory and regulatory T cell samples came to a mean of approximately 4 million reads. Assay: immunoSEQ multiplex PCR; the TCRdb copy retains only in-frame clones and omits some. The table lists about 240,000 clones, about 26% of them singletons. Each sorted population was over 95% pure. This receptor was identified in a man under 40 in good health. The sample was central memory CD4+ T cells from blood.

In nucleotides, the CDR3 is TGTGCCAGCAGCCATCCGGGGTCAAGAGAGACCCAGTACTTC. The encoded protein is CASSHPGSRETQYF. The chain recombines TRBV14 with TRBJ2-5, with D possibly matching TRBD2 (5 bases). The CDR3 runs to 14 residues. Germline V gene sequence: CDR1 SGHDN, CDR2 FVKESK. V shed 3 bases and J shed 4 bases, with 12 bases lying between them.